The clone carrying this T cell receptor beta chain was seen ten or more times. What was amplified from RNA transcripts were TCR beta CDR3 regions. Initially, a first-round RT-PCR of the TCR CDR3 employed the HTBI primer set. TCRdb ran MiXCR on the multiplex PCR reads and lists one entry per CDR3 protein. The repertoire holds nearly 600,000 distinct CDR3 sequences, with 13% to 15% as singletons. This specimen comes from a study of T cells in Graves' hyperthyroidism and ophthalmopathy. J lost 4 bases, V lost 3 bases, and 6 bases had no gene match. This CDR3 has 16 residues. The germline gives CDR1 LGHDT, CDR2 YNNKEL (reference sequence).

The chain recombines TRBV3-1 with TRBJ2-2; 9 bases match TRBD2. This receptor was taken from a woman younger than 35 with Graves' ophthalmopathy. The sample was blood. The CDR3: CASSQGLAGGTGELFF. CDR3 coding DNA: TGTGCCAGCAGCCAGGGACTAGCAGGAGGCACCGGGGAGCTGTTTTTT.